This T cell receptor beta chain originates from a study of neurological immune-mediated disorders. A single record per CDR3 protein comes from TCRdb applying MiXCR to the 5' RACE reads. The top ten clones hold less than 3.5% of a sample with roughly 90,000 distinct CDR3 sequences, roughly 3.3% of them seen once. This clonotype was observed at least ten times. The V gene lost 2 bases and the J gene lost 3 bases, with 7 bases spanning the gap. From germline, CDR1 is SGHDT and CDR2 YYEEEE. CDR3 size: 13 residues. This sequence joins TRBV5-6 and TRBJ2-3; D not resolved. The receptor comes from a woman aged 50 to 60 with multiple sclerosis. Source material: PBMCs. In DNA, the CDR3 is TGTGCCAGCAGCTTCCAGCTAACAGATACGCAGTATTTT. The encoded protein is CASSFQLTDTQYF.